The 32 T cell receptor beta chains given below trace back to one sample, sequenced in a study of blood T cell repertoires in COVID-19. The protocol was immunoSEQ multiplex PCR, while the TCRdb copy is restricted to in-frame clones and leaves out a portion. Among fewer than 200,000 clones, around 90% were seen once, and the ten largest hold approximately 0.5%. Sequenced input: peripheral blood. These TCRs come from a man aged 50-59 years with acute or convalescent COVID-19.

The rearrangement links TRBV9 to TRBJ2-2; TRBD2 might be the D (5 bases). V lost 0 bases, J lost 3 bases, and 9 bases lay in between. The V gene's germline CDR1 is SGDLS and CDR2 YYNGEE. CDR3 length: 15 amino acids. The DNA of the CDR3 is TGTGCCAGCAGCGTAGGAGGGCGGGACACCGGGGAGCTGTTTTTT. Amino acids: CASSVGGRDTGELFF.

V and J are TRBV4-1 and TRBJ1-6; D remains ambiguous. Germline V CDR1 and CDR2: MGHRA, YSYEKL. The CDR3 extends over 16 amino acids. V was shortened by 1 base and J by 0 bases, with 7 bases between the two germline ends. The CDR3 bases are TGCGCCAGCAGCCAAGGGAGCACCTCCTATAATTCACCCCTCCACTTT. This sequence encodes CASSQGSTSYNSPLHF.

The chain recombines TRBV3-1 (or the pseudogene TRBV3-2) with TRBJ2-2; 12 nucleotides agree with TRBD1. J gave up 3 bases and V 1 base, and 12 bases lay outside the gene matches. Germline-derived CDR1 and CDR2 are LGHDT and YNNKEL (reference sequence). The CDR3 extends over 20 amino acids. Here the CDR3 reads CASSQGIRDRGRVDTGELFF. The CDR3 DNA reads as TGTGCCAGCAGCCAAGGTATCCGGGACAGGGGGCGGGTTGACACCGGGGAGCTGTTTTTT.

This clone was seen only a few times. The chain uses TRBV28 and TRBJ2-5; D gene ambiguous. V was trimmed by 6 bases and J by 2 bases, leaving 7 bases between them. The CDR3 spans 12 residues. CDR1 is MDHEN, CDR2 SYDVKM, per germline. The CDR3 here is CASSTAQETQYF. The CDR3 DNA is TGTGCCAGCAGCACAGCACAAGAGACCCAGTACTTC.

The rearrangement links TRBV7-2 to TRBJ1-4; TRBD1 aligns across 8 bases. This CDR3 is built from 15 residues. Trimming at V came to 1 base and at J to 7 bases, leaving 5 bases not matched to a gene. Germline V CDR1 and CDR2: SGHTA, FQGNSA. This CDR3 is CASSLVAGGFEKLFF. The CDR3 nucleotides read TGTGCCAGCAGCTTAGTTGCAGGGGGCTTTGAAAAACTGTTTTTT.

The CDR3 DNA reads TGTGCCAGCAGCTTGGTGGCGGCCGGGGAGCTGTTTTTT. This encodes CASSLVAAGELFF. The V and J genes are TRBV5-6 and TRBJ2-2, with unresolved D. This CDR3 is 13 amino acids long. The germline gives CDR1 SGHDT, CDR2 YYEEEE. Between the trimmed V and J ends, which lost 0 bases and 6 bases, there was a span of 6 bases. Full variable domain (remainder filled in from reference TRBV5-6 and TRBJ2-2): DAGVTQSPTHLIKTRGQQVTLRCSPKSGHDTVSWYQQALGQGPQFIFQYYEEEERQRGNFPDRFSGHQFPNYSSELNVNALLLGDSALYLCASSLVAAGELFFGEGSRLTVL.

V usage is TRBV30 and J usage is TRBJ2-5; maybe TRBD2 (6 bases). The CDR3 runs 13 residues. The germline CDR1 and CDR2 sequences are GTSNPN and SVGIG (reference sequence). The V and J ends lost 7 bases and 7 bases respectively, with 19 bases between them. The CDR3 nucleotides are TGTGCCTCAACGTACGGGGGTCCGCGGACCCAGTACTTC. Its translation is CASTYGGPRTQYF.

V is TRBV30 and J is TRBJ1-1, with D maybe TRBD1 (5 bases). Trimming shortened V by 4 bases and J by 6 bases, and 12 bases separated the two germline ends. CDR3 length: 12 residues. Germline CDR1 GTSNPN, CDR2 SVGIG (reference sequence). The CDR3 sequence: CAWTRDFSEAFF. CDR3 coding DNA: TGTGCCTGGACCCGGGACTTCTCTGAAGCTTTCTTT.

The chain recombines TRBV13 with TRBJ1-6, with a weak D call TRBD1 (6 bases). Germline V gives CDR1 PRHDT, CDR2 FYEKMQ (reference sequence). CDR3 size: 16 residues. The V gene lost 2 bases and the J gene lost 6 bases, with 14 bases spanning the gap. CDR3 region: CASSLSQGMGNSPLHF. CDR3 sequence (DNA): TGTGCCAGCAGCTTATCCCAGGGGATGGGTAATTCACCCCTCCACTTT.

CDR3 nucleotides: TGTGCCAGCATACAGGGCCTCTACAATGAGCAGTTCTTC. Translated: CASIQGLYNEQFF. This chain joins TRBV2 and TRBJ2-1; D may be TRBD1 (6 bases). V gave up 7 bases and J gave up 3 bases, with 10 bases separating them. Germline V gene sequence: CDR1 SNHLY, CDR2 FYNNEI. There are 13 residues in the CDR3.

This chain joins TRBV19 and TRBJ2-7; D is undetermined. This CDR3 comprises 13 residues. V was trimmed by 10 bases and J by 1 base, leaving 14 bases between them. CDR1 and CDR2 (germline): LNHDA, SQIVND (reference sequence). CDR3 DNA: TGTGCCATCCGAGGAGTCACGTCCTACGAGCAGTACGTC. Protein sequence: CAIRGVTSYEQYV.

This chain links TRBV5-6 with TRBJ1-6; D not resolved. The V gene lost 2 bases and the J gene lost 4 bases, with 7 bases spanning the gap. CDR3 length equals 14 residues. The germline V gene encodes CDR1 SGHDT and CDR2 YYEEEE. The CDR3 nucleotides are TGTGCCAGCAGCTTATGGCAGTATAATTCACCCCTCCACTTT. Its protein is CASSLWQYNSPLHF. Filled out from reference TRBV5-6 and TRBJ1-6, the complete variable domain reads DAGVTQSPTHLIKTRGQQVTLRCSPKSGHDTVSWYQQALGQGPQFIFQYYEEEERQRGNFPDRFSGHQFPNYSSELNVNALLLGDSALYLCASSLWQYNSPLHFGNGTRLTVT.

J is TRBJ1-5 and V is TRBV6-1; D is possibly TRBD1 (5 bases). V was trimmed by 2 bases and J by 4 bases, leaving 12 bases between them. The CDR3 extends over 15 amino acids. Germline-derived CDR1 and CDR2 are MNHNS and SASEGT. The CDR3 DNA follows: TGTGCCAGCAGTGAAATTGGGGCGGGGAATCAGCCCCAGCATTTT. Translated: CASSEIGAGNQPQHF.

The chain recombines TRBV5-6 with TRBJ2-5; D call uncertain. The length of the CDR3 is 14 residues. Looked up from germline, CDR1 is SGHDT and CDR2 is YYEEEE. V shed 2 bases and J shed 1 base, with 9 bases lying between them. The CDR3 DNA is TGTGCCAGCAGCTTCCTCGAGATCCAAGAGACCCAGTACTTC. Encoded protein: CASSFLEIQETQYF.

This chain joins TRBV3-1 (or the pseudogene TRBV3-2) and TRBJ2-2; 13 bases are shared with TRBD2. CDR1 is LGHDT and CDR2 is YNNKEL in the germline V gene (reference sequence). This CDR3 contains 20 residues. The V segment lost 0 bases and the J segment 5 bases; nucleotides outside the gene matches: 12. The CDR3 sequence: CASSQELAGGLVGGTGELFF. The CDR3 bases are TGTGCCAGCAGCCAAGAACTAGCGGGGGGGCTCGTAGGTGGTACCGGGGAGCTGTTTTTT.

The gene calls are TRBV28 and TRBJ1-5; tentatively, D is TRBD1 (5 bases). This CDR3 is built from 15 residues. Trimming took 3 bases from V and 7 from J, leaving 16 bases between them. The V gene's germline CDR1 is MDHEN and CDR2 SYDVKM. In DNA form, the CDR3 reads TGTGCCAGCAGTTTCTTAGCAGGGTCTGGGCAGCCCCAGCATTTT. Protein product: CASSFLAGSGQPQHF. The variable domain in full, completed from reference TRBV28 and TRBJ1-5, reads DVKVTQSSRYLVKRTGEKVFLECVQDMDHENMFWYRQDPGLGLRLIYFSYDVKMKEKGDIPEGYSVSREKKERFSLILESASTNQTSMYLCASSFLAGSGQPQHFGDGTRLSIL.

This rearrangement joins TRBV7-8 to TRBJ2-1; 9 bases match TRBD1. The germline V gene encodes CDR1 SGHVS and CDR2 FQNEAQ. The ends lost 5 bases at V and 8 bases at J; junction bases unmatched: 7. The CDR3 loop spans 14 amino acids. The CDR3 sequence is CASSGITGGDEQFF. CDR3 DNA sequence: TGTGCCAGCAGCGGGATTACAGGGGGCGATGAGCAGTTCTTC.

The J gene is TRBJ1-5, the V gene TRBV6-6; possibly TRBD1 for D (6 bases). This CDR3 has 13 amino acids. Looked up from germline, CDR1 is MNHNY and CDR2 is SVGAGI (reference sequence). The V end lost 4 bases, the J end lost 6 bases, and 10 bases lay between the germline ends. The CDR3 spells CASSSPTGQPQHF. In DNA, the CDR3 is TGTGCCAGCAGTTCCCCGACAGGTCAGCCCCAGCATTTT.

The V gene is TRBV4-2, the J gene TRBJ2-5, with a tentative D call TRBD2 (5 bases). V lost 1 base and J 6 bases, leaving 18 bases between the germline ends. CDR1 and CDR2 (germline): LGHNA, YNFKEQ. This CDR3 is 16 amino acids long. The CDR3 DNA sequence: TGTGCCAGCAGCCAAGCCATGGCTGGAGGCGGAAAGACCCAGTACTTC. It encodes CASSQAMAGGGKTQYF.

This clone occurred once. The chain recombines TRBV7-2 with TRBJ1-1; the D gene is possibly TRBD1 (6 bases). The V end was cut by 5 bases, the J end by 4 bases, with 11 bases between. CDR1 SGHTA and CDR2 FQGNSA come from the germline V gene. The CDR3 runs to 13 residues. In nucleotides, the CDR3 is TGTGCCAGCAGCCTAGGACAGCTCACTGAAGCTTTCTTT. Encoded protein: CASSLGQLTEAFF.

This chain uses TRBV20-1 with TRBJ2-7; 12 positions match TRBD2. Germline assignment: CDR1 DFQATT and CDR2 SNEGSKA (reference sequence). J lost 2 bases, V lost 3 bases, and 2 bases had no gene match. The CDR3 consists of 14 residues. The DNA for the CDR3 is TGCAGTGCTAGTAGACTAGCGGGGGCCTACGAGCAGTACTTC. It yields the protein CSASRLAGAYEQYF.

The rearrangement links TRBV3-1 (or the pseudogene TRBV3-2) to TRBJ2-2, with D perhaps TRBD2 (6 bases). This CDR3 is 16 amino acids long. Germline CDR1 reads LGHDT; CDR2 reads YNNKEL (reference sequence). Trimming took off 3 bases at V and 4 bases at J, with 15 bases between the two ends. The CDR3 sequence: CASSHVAASFTGELFF. CDR3 sequence (DNA): TGTGCCAGCAGCCACGTAGCGGCGTCATTCACCGGGGAGCTGTTTTTT.

This clone appeared a few times. The genes are TRBV6-6 and TRBJ1-2, with TRBD1 identical over 7 bases. Germline V gene data show CDR1 as MNHNY and CDR2 as SVGAGI (reference sequence). The V and J ends lost 6 bases and 3 bases, in that order; junction bases with no gene match: 10. The CDR3 spans 15 residues. DNA of the CDR3: TGTGCCAGCAGGCCGCGCTGGGACAGCTACTATGGCTACACCTTC. This translates into CASRPRWDSYYGYTF.

The chain combines TRBV2 with TRBJ1-5; possible D gene TRBD1, 6 bases. V lost 6 bases to trimming and J lost 1 base, with 10 bases between them. CDR3 length: 14 residues. CDR1 and CDR2 from the germline V gene are SNHLY and FYNNEI. CDR3 in DNA: TGTGCCAGCAGGCTAGGACAGAGCAATCAGCCCCAGCATTTT. Translating gives CASRLGQSNQPQHF.

CDR3: CASSGLAEPGELFF. CDR3 bases: TGTGCCAGCAGTGGACTAGCGGAACCCGGGGAGCTGTTTTTT. V is TRBV2 and J is TRBJ2-2; 9 nucleotides align to TRBD2. This CDR3 is 14 amino acids long. Germline CDR1 is SNHLY and CDR2 is FYNNEI. The V and J ends lost 4 bases and 6 bases, in that order; junction bases with no gene match: 3.

This rearrangement joins TRBV11-2 to TRBJ2-1, with 7 bases matching TRBD2. CDR3 length equals 16 residues. V shed 4 bases, J shed 7 bases, and the junction held 13 bases outside the gene matches. Per germline, CDR1 SGHAT and CDR2 FQNNGV. CDR3 bases: TGTGCCAGCAGCTCCCACCTACCCGGGACTAAAAATGAGCAGTTCTTC. Translated: CASSSHLPGTKNEQFF.

The rearrangement joins TRBV7-9 to TRBJ2-1; D is unclear. This CDR3 spans 17 amino acids. CDR1 is SEHNR, CDR2 FQNEAQ, per germline (reference sequence). V gave up 5 bases and J gave up 1 base, with 18 bases separating them. CDR3 coding DNA: TGTGCCAGCAGCCAGCGAAGCTCCCCAATTTCCTACAATGAGCAGTTCTTC. As protein: CASSQRSSPISYNEQFF.

The chain couples TRBV28 to TRBJ2-2; 7 positions match TRBD2. With 6 bases clipped from V and 3 bases from J, the junction kept 7 bases outside the gene matches. The CDR3 consists of 15 residues. CDR1 is MDHEN, CDR2 SYDVKM, per germline. CDR3 region: CASSLRDYYTGELFF. CDR3 nucleotides: TGTGCCAGCAGCCTCCGGGACTATTACACCGGGGAGCTGTTTTTT. Filled out from reference TRBV28 and TRBJ2-2, the complete variable domain reads DVKVTQSSRYLVKRTGEKVFLECVQDMDHENMFWYRQDPGLGLRLIYFSYDVKMKEKGDIPEGYSVSREKKERFSLILESASTNQTSMYLCASSLRDYYTGELFFGEGSRLTVL.

The genes are TRBV7-9 and TRBJ2-2; D might be TRBD2 (6 bases). V lost 2 bases, J lost 5 bases, and 15 bases lay in between. Germline loops: CDR1 SEHNR, CDR2 FQNEAQ (reference sequence). The CDR3 totals 16 residues. CDR3 amino acids: CASSLPEPGVTGELFF. For the CDR3, the DNA is TGTGCCAGCAGCTTACCCGAGCCGGGAGTTACCGGGGAGCTGTTTTTT.

The chain couples TRBV28 to TRBJ2-7, with D tentatively TRBD2 (6 bases). The CDR3 loop spans 16 amino acids. The V and J ends lost 4 bases and 1 base respectively, with 17 bases between them. Germline values: CDR1 MDHEN, CDR2 SYDVKM. CDR3 protein: CASSSPGLESSYEQYV. CDR3 nucleotide sequence: TGTGCCAGCAGTTCCCCGGGACTCGAGTCTTCCTACGAGCAGTACGTC.

This chain joins TRBV30 and TRBJ2-1, with 12 bases matching TRBD2. The CDR3 contains 16 residues. Looked up from germline, CDR1 is GTSNPN and CDR2 is SVGIG (reference sequence). The ends lost 1 base at V and 3 bases at J; junction bases unmatched: 4. The CDR3 sequence is CAWSGLAGDNYNEQFF. CDR3 nucleotide sequence: TGTGCCTGGAGTGGACTAGCGGGGGATAACTACAATGAGCAGTTCTTC. Based on the CDR3 plus reference TRBV30 and TRBJ2-1, the full variable domain is SQTIHQWPATLVQPVGSPLSLECTVEGTSNPNLYWYRQAAGRGLQLLFYSVGIGQISSEVPQNLSASRPQDRQFILSSKKLLLSDSGFYLCAWSGLAGDNYNEQFFGPGTRLTVL.

The chain recombines TRBV25-1 with TRBJ2-7; D gene uncertain. Germline lookup yields CDR1 MGHDK and CDR2 SYGVNS. The length of the CDR3 is 17 residues. Trimming left V 4 bases short and J 6 bases short, with 25 bases between. The CDR3: CASSGGGKRIYSSEQYF. CDR3 coding DNA: TGTGCCAGCAGTGGAGGTGGTAAGAGGATTTATTCTAGCGAGCAGTACTTC.